This T cell receptor beta chain was recorded in a study of beta chain features in type 1 diabetes. The study's findings and limits: In type 1 diabetes patients, VDJ junctions had fewer insertions; deletions at these junctions were more frequent. A moderate, significant TCRB CDR3 shortening appeared in type 1 diabetes across four CD4+ subsets. The analysis here could not establish whether HLA type shapes TCRB rearrangement.

This clone was seen only a few times. As yet, its antigen is unknown. cDNA synthesis used the whole RNA isolate, giving expressed TCRB sequences. Method: immunoSEQ multiplex PCR; TCRdb's copy keeps in-frame clones and lacks some. The sample has 150,000 to 200,000 clones, 50% to 70% seen once. CDR3 length: 16 residues. V was clipped by 3 bases and J by 1 base, with 12 bases between them. The germline CDR1 and CDR2 sequences are SGHVS and FQNEAQ. J is TRBJ2-2 and V is TRBV7-8, with D possibly being TRBD1 (6 bases). The specimen sequenced was naive CD4+ T cells from blood. The TCR originated in a man younger than 40 with type 1 diabetes. The CDR3 sequence: CASSFQLGQNTGELFF. The DNA for the CDR3 is TGTGCCAGCAGCTTTCAATTGGGACAGAACACCGGGGAGCTGTTTTTT.